This is a list of T cell receptor beta chains from one sample in a study of Graves' ophthalmopathy and Graves' hyperthyroidism. Each CDR3 protein gets one entry after TCRdb re-called the multiplex PCR reads with MiXCR. The data hold approximately 1.2 million distinct CDR3 sequences, with about 35% observed a single time. What was sequenced was peripheral blood or thyroid tissue (not recorded which). Receptors were obtained from an adult man with Graves' hyperthyroidism. The CDR3 runs from the conserved cysteine through the conserved F or W.

V gene	J gene	CDR3 protein
TRBV24-1	TRBJ2-6	CATSDSLKFSGANVLTF
TRBV20-1	TRBJ2-5	CSARDVRDNKETQYF
TRBV7-2	TRBJ2-2	CASTQGGNTGELFF
TRBV10-2	TRBJ2-7	CASSAGLAGGLPNEQYF
TRBV5-1	TRBJ1-5	CASSASLGGQPQHF
TRBV9	TRBJ1-1	CASSEPGQGSEAFF
TRBV24-1	TRBJ2-5	CATSGTEGPKSETQYF
TRBV10-3	TRBJ2-7	CASSVWDPTYEQYF
TRBV10-3	TRBJ2-7	CAISEKVRNYEQYF
TRBV20-1	TRBJ2-7	CSARDPGESYEQYF
TRBV7-2	TRBJ1-6	CASSLARDWENSPLHF
TRBV10-2	TRBJ1-2	CASSEPDSWGNYGYTF
TRBV6-5	TRBJ1-1	CASTLVGGEAEAFF
TRBV7-2	TRBJ2-7	CASSLERLAGAYEQYF
TRBV12-3/TRBV12-4	TRBJ2-5	CASSQYVLAGGRETQYF
TRBV7-2	TRBJ1-2	CASSQGADRTYGYTF
TRBV7-2	TRBJ1-1	CASSSVRASGNTEAFF
TRBV6-2/TRBV6-3	TRBJ2-7	CVSSPGTSGRAHEQYF
TRBV7-3	TRBJ1-2	CASSPQGQPNYGYTF
TRBV6-6	TRBJ1-6	CASSLTPGDSPLHF
TRBV4-1	TRBJ2-7	CASSQGKTYEQYF
TRBV2	TRBJ1-6	CASSGMGQANSPLHF
TRBV20-1	TRBJ2-2	CSSSGRDTGELFF
TRBV20-1	TRBJ2-5	CSARETQYF
TRBV7-9	TRBJ2-7	CASSLGTSGTGVYEQYF
TRBV2	TRBJ1-4	CALRGTTNEKLFF
TRBV4-3	TRBJ2-7	CASSQRLAGGYEQYF
TRBV7-3	TRBJ2-2	CASSLKGQGANTGELFF
TRBV15	TRBJ1-1	CATSSPGRSSTEAFF
TRBV10-3	TRBJ1-6	CATMGGQYNSPLHF
TRBV3-1	TRBJ1-1	CASSRRRDAQTEAFF
TRBV2	TRBJ1-6	CASTTGGSPLHF
TRBV5-1	TRBJ1-1	CASRLDGTTNEAFF
TRBV7-3	TRBJ2-5	CASSLGPGEYQETQYF
TRBV10-2	TRBJ2-2	CASSVYGTGGAGTGELFF
TRBV6-5	TRBJ1-5	CASSYDRGHSNQPQHF
TRBV5-1	TRBJ1-3	CASSPEPYSGNTIYF
TRBV10-3	TRBJ1-1	CASVSGRTEAFF
TRBV10-3	TRBJ2-6	CAISSLGGGANVLTF
TRBV18	TRBJ1-4	CASSPAPSGRINEKLFF
TRBV4-1	TRBJ1-1	CASSPETGGRTEAFF
TRBV9	TRBJ1-6	CASSPRAGRDNSPLHF
TRBV25-1	TRBJ1-2	CASSNKQGAGYTF
TRBV10-2	TRBJ2-7	CASRSRTRGVGVTYEQYF
TRBV2	TRBJ2-5	CARGTQGEQETQYF
TRBV12-3/TRBV12-4	TRBJ1-5	CASGTGSNQPQHF